A single T cell receptor beta chain is shown here with its context. The draw of peripheral blood yielded approximately 11 milliliters from each donor. This entry belongs to a study of blood T cells in healthy people across ages. Per germline, CDR1 MGHRA and CDR2 YSYEKL. CDR3 length equals 15 residues. Trimming shortened V by 1 base and J by 2 bases, and 12 bases separated the two germline ends. Next came a second PCR, run for about 7 to 12 cycles, which used a sample-barcoded 5' primer along with a J-beta primer mix. TCRdb ran MiXCR on the 5' RACE reads and lists one entry per CDR3 protein. The table lists around 700,000 distinct CDR3 sequences, around 25% of them singletons. In addition, the sample was reused for a study of T cells of mothers and their children.

The origin of this receptor is a boy younger than 18 in good health. The sequenced material came from blood. This chain connects TRBV4-1 to TRBJ2-7; D may be TRBD1 (6 bases). This CDR3 is CASSQVETGTYEQYF. The DNA of the CDR3 is TGCGCCAGCAGCCAAGTGGAGACAGGAACCTACGAGCAGTACTTC.